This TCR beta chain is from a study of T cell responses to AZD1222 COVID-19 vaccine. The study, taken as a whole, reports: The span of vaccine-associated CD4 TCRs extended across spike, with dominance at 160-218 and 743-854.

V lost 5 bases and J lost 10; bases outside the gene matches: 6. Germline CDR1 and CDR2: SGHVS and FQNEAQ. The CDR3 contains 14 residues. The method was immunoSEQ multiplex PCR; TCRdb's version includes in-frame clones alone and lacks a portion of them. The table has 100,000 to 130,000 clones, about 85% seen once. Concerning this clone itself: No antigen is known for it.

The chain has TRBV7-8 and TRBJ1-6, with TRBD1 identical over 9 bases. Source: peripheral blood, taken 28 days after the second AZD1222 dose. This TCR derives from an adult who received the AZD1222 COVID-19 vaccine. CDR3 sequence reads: CASSTQGAGSPLHF. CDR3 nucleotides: TGTGCCAGCAGCACACAGGGGGCTGGATCACCCCTCCACTTT.